One and the same sample provided the 31 T cell receptor beta chains below, sequenced in a study of cytomegalovirus exposure and HLA in healthy donors. PCR was performed using 60 Vbeta and 13 Jbeta primers. The protocol was immunoSEQ multiplex PCR, while the TCRdb copy is restricted to in-frame clones and leaves out a portion. Its table records 70,000 to 100,000 clones. Sequenced input: PBMCs. The receptors were gathered from a girl aged 10 to 17 in good health and CMV-seropositive.

This sequence joins TRBV5-6 and TRBJ1-4, with a possible D match to TRBD1 (5 bases). V dropped 4 bases and J dropped 0 bases, with 13 bases sitting between them. CDR3 length: 16 amino acids. Germline values: CDR1 SGHDT, CDR2 YYEEEE. The CDR3 sequence is CASSPTAGPTNEKLFF. DNA of the CDR3: TGTGCCAGCAGCCCGACGGCAGGGCCAACTAATGAAAAACTGTTTTTT.

The chain recombines TRBV6-6 with TRBJ2-2, with 8 bases lining up with TRBD1. The junction had 9 bases not matched to a gene; V was cut back by 5 bases and J by 7 bases. This CDR3 contains 15 residues. CDR1 and CDR2 from the germline V gene are MNHNY and SVGAGI (reference sequence). CDR3 sequence (DNA): TGTGCCAGCAGTCCACAGGGGGATCGGCACGGGGAGCTGTTTTTT. Its protein product is CASSPQGDRHGELFF.

V usage is TRBV6-1 and J usage is TRBJ2-1; TRBD1 agrees at 7 bases. Losses at the gene ends were 7 bases for V and 4 bases for J; bases not matched to a gene: 10. The CDR3 contains 15 residues. Germline CDR1 is MNHNS and CDR2 is SASEGT. DNA for the CDR3: TGTGCCAGCAAGACAGGGTCGGGCGCTTACAATGAGCAGTTCTTC. This sequence encodes CASKTGSGAYNEQFF.

The chain carries TRBV14 and TRBJ2-1; D gene ambiguous. The CDR3 has 13 residues. The V gene lost 0 bases and the J gene lost 3 bases, with 3 bases spanning the gap. CDR1 SGHDN and CDR2 FVKESK come from the germline V gene. The chain's CDR3 is CASSQDSYNEQFF. The CDR3 coding sequence is TGTGCCAGCAGCCAAGACAGCTACAATGAGCAGTTCTTC.

J is TRBJ2-3 and V is TRBV7-2; TRBD1 matches 10 bases. Losses at the gene ends were 7 bases for V and 3 bases for J; bases not matched to a gene: 4. CDR3 length: 14 residues. CDR1 is SGHTA and CDR2 is FQGNSA in the germline V gene. CDR3 in amino acids: CASNMDRGTDTQYF. CDR3 sequence (DNA): TGTGCCAGCAACATGGACAGGGGGACAGATACGCAGTATTTT.

V is TRBV10-3 and J is TRBJ2-2; weak D call: TRBD1 (5 bases). CDR1 is ENHRY, CDR2 SYGVKD, per germline. This CDR3 has 18 residues. V lost 0 bases and J 6 bases, leaving 20 bases between the germline ends. CDR3 sequence reads: CAISESPADRKMAGELFF. In DNA form, the CDR3 reads TGTGCCATCAGTGAGTCCCCAGCTGACAGAAAGATGGCCGGGGAGCTGTTTTTT.

This rearrangement joins TRBV5-1 to TRBJ2-2, with 7 bases matching TRBD2. Germline CDR1 reads SGHRS; CDR2 reads YFSETQ. With V trimmed by 4 bases and J by 2 bases, 8 bases remained unmatched. CDR3 length: 16 amino acids. The DNA of the CDR3 is TGCGCCAGCAGCGGGGGACTAAATCTTAACACCGGGGAGCTGTTTTTT. Its translation is CASSGGLNLNTGELFF.

This rearrangement joins TRBV7-2 to TRBJ1-6, with a possible D match to TRBD1 (6 bases). The germline CDR1 and CDR2 sequences are SGHTA and FQGNSA. Trimming took off 0 bases at V and 4 bases at J, with 13 bases between the two ends. The CDR3 has 17 amino acids. CDR3 amino acids: CASSLAGASTYNSPLHF. CDR3 bases: TGTGCCAGCAGCTTAGCGGGGGCCAGCACTTATAATTCACCCCTCCACTTT.

The J gene is TRBJ1-6, the V gene TRBV4-1; 9 bases match TRBD1. The CDR3 loop spans 15 amino acids. V was clipped by 8 bases and J by 9 bases; unmatched bases: 11. CDR1 is MGHRA, CDR2 YSYEKL, per germline. CDR3 DNA sequence: TGCGCCAGCCGCGGGGGGACAGGGACCCCTTCACCCCTCCACTTT. Amino acids: CASRGGTGTPSPLHF.

Comments on this clone: Other DNA variants within this sample encode the same CDR3. The rearrangement joins TRBV14 to TRBJ1-2, with TRBD1 as a possible D gene (5 bases). This CDR3 spans 16 amino acids. V was trimmed by 4 bases and J by 3 bases, leaving 18 bases between them. The germline V gene has CDR1 SGHDN and CDR2 FVKESK. The DNA of the CDR3 is TGTGCCAGCAGCCCCAGGGAAACTCTAGGCTACTATGGCTACACCTTC. Translation: CASSPRETLGYYGYTF.

The chain combines TRBV4-3 with TRBJ1-1; D remains unclear. CDR3 length: 14 amino acids. Trimming took 5 bases from V and 11 from J, leaving 21 bases between them. Germline CDR1 and CDR2: LGHNA and YSLEER. The CDR3 nucleotides are TGCGCCAGCAGCTCGGTACCGGGTGCTCGTGTCGCTTTCTTT. It is translated as CASSSVPGARVAFF.

The chain's CDR3 is CASSVRQDSPLHF. DNA for the CDR3: TGTGCCAGCAGCGTTAGACAGGATTCACCCCTCCACTTT. V is TRBV11-3 and J is TRBJ1-6, with a possible D match to TRBD1 (6 bases). Germline loops: CDR1 SGHNT, CDR2 YENEEA. The CDR3 is 13 residues long. Trimming removed 5 bases from V and 8 bases from J, with 10 bases in between.

The chain recombines TRBV28 with TRBJ2-5; 7 positions agree with TRBD1. CDR1 is MDHEN, CDR2 SYDVKM, per germline. The CDR3 totals 17 residues. With V trimmed by 4 bases and J by 1 base, 12 bases remained unmatched. The CDR3 DNA follows: TGTGCCAGCAGTTATGGACAGGCGTGGACGAGCCAAGAGACCCAGTACTTC. This translates into CASSYGQAWTSQETQYF.

The J gene is TRBJ1-1, the V gene TRBV5-1, with 7 bases lining up with TRBD1. J lost 4 bases, V lost 4 bases, and 4 bases had no gene match. The CDR3 contains 13 residues. Germline CDR1 SGHRS, CDR2 YFSETQ. CDR3 DNA: TGCGCCAGCAGCGGGACAGTGAGCACTGAAGCTTTCTTT. As protein: CASSGTVSTEAFF.

The rearrangement uses TRBV6-4 and TRBJ2-7; weak D call: TRBD1 (5 bases). V dropped 6 bases and J dropped 5 bases, with 14 bases sitting between them. This CDR3 is built from 13 residues. Germline loops: CDR1 MRHNA, CDR2 SNTAGT. The DNA for the CDR3 is TGTGCCAGCAGGGATCAGGGAAGTGACGAGCAGTACGTC. Translating gives CASRDQGSDEQYV.

The chain recombines TRBV7-8 with TRBJ1-2, with a weak D call TRBD1 (6 bases). Germline CDR1 is SGHVS and CDR2 is FQNEAQ. Between the trimmed V and J ends, which lost 2 bases and 4 bases, there was a span of 14 bases. This CDR3 contains 15 residues. The CDR3 protein is CASSLPAGAVYGYTF. In nucleotides, the CDR3 is TGTGCCAGCAGCTTACCGGCGGGGGCGGTCTATGGCTACACCTTC.

The V gene is TRBV18, the J gene TRBJ2-7, with 7 nucleotides matching TRBD1. The CDR3 length is 14 residues. Trimming removed 2 bases from V and 5 bases from J; junction bases left unmatched: 6. Germline CDR1 is KGHSH and CDR2 is LQKENI. The CDR3 loop is CASSPRQGSHEQYV. The CDR3 DNA reads as TGTGCCAGCTCACCAAGACAGGGAAGCCACGAGCAGTACGTC.

The rearrangement joins TRBV4-1 to TRBJ1-2; perhaps TRBD1 as D (6 bases). Trimming took off 5 bases at V and 2 bases at J, with 18 bases between the two ends. This CDR3 is built from 16 residues. Germline V gene data show CDR1 as MGHRA and CDR2 as YSYEKL. CDR3 sequence: CASSLAAGTPNYGYTF. The CDR3 bases are TGCGCCAGCAGCTTGGCGGCCGGGACACCGAACTATGGCTACACCTTC.

J is TRBJ2-3 and V is TRBV9; 7 nucleotides agree with TRBD1. This CDR3 has 24 residues. Trimming cost V 4 bases and J 3 bases; bases outside gene matches: 35. The germline V gene has CDR1 SGDLS and CDR2 YYNGEE. This CDR3 reads CASSSRNPQGDSLGREWGTDTQYF. The CDR3, as DNA: TGTGCCAGCAGCTCACGCAACCCCCAGGGGGATTCGTTGGGCCGCGAATGGGGGACAGATACGCAGTATTTT.

As to this clone: Sequence at one end of the junction differs from germline and may be a read error. V and J are TRBV7-6 and TRBJ2-1; tentatively, D is TRBD1 (5 bases). Germline assignment: CDR1 SGHVS and CDR2 FNYEAQ. CDR3 length equals 14 residues. Here the CDR3 reads CASSATASDNEQFF. The CDR3 DNA reads as TGTGCCAGCAGCGCGACAGCCTCCGACAATGAGCAGTTCTTC.

The rearrangement joins TRBV9 to TRBJ2-1; 9 positions match TRBD2. CDR1 and CDR2 from the germline V gene are SGDLS and YYNGEE. The V and J ends lost 2 bases and 5 bases, in that order; junction bases with no gene match: 2. The length of the CDR3 is 14 residues. The CDR3 sequence is CASSVGGGDNEQFF. In nucleotides, the CDR3 is TGTGCCAGCAGCGTGGGCGGGGGGGACAATGAGCAGTTCTTC. The variable domain in full, completed from reference TRBV9 and TRBJ2-1, reads DSGVTQTPKHLITATGQRVTLRCSPRSGDLSVYWYQQSLDQGLQFLIQYYNGEERAKGNILERFSAQQFPDLHSELNLSSLELGDSALYFCASSVGGGDNEQFFGPGTRLTVL.

The genes are TRBV19 and TRBJ1-5; TRBD1 matches at 9 bases. V shed 5 bases, J shed 6 bases, and the junction held 11 bases outside the gene matches. This CDR3 has 16 amino acids. Germline CDR1 reads LNHDA; CDR2 reads SQIVND (reference sequence). In DNA form, the CDR3 reads TGTGCCAGTAGTCCCCCGGGACAGGGTGAAGGTCAGCCCCAGCATTTT. It yields the protein CASSPPGQGEGQPQHF.

The CDR3 bases are TGTGCCAGCAGTGAAATGATAACAGCTATTAATGGCTACACCTTC. Its protein product is CASSEMITAINGYTF. The chain links TRBV6-1 to TRBJ1-2; the D is unclear. The CDR3 loop spans 15 amino acids. V shed 2 bases and J shed 6 bases, with 16 bases lying between them. From germline, CDR1 is MNHNS and CDR2 SASEGT.

The rearrangement links TRBV11-3 to TRBJ2-7; TRBD2 matches 7 bases. Germline V gene data show CDR1 as SGHNT and CDR2 as YENEEA. This CDR3 region has 14 residues. Trimming at V came to 5 bases and at J to 5 bases, leaving 9 bases not matched to a gene. The CDR3, as DNA: TGTGCCAGCAGCCCGTGGGGAGGGGCCCACGAGCAGTACGTC. Amino acids: CASSPWGGAHEQYV.

The rearrangement joins TRBV4-3 to TRBJ1-5; TRBD1 might be the D (5 bases). CDR3 length: 15 residues. Germline lookup yields CDR1 LGHNA and CDR2 YSLEER. The V and J ends lost 0 bases and 7 bases respectively, with 13 bases between them. CDR3 sequence: CASSQDSGPGQPQHF. The CDR3 nucleotides read TGCGCCAGCAGCCAAGATTCAGGGCCAGGGCAGCCCCAGCATTTT.

The chain joins TRBV11-3 to TRBJ2-3; D remains unclear. The germline V gene encodes CDR1 SGHNT and CDR2 YENEEA. This CDR3 contains 15 residues. V was shortened by 4 bases and J by 2 bases, with 13 bases between the two germline ends. In nucleotides, the CDR3 is TGTGCCAGCAGCTCCCCCCCGACTGCCACAGATACGCAGTATTTT. Its translation is CASSSPPTATDTQYF.

The gene calls are TRBV7-9 and TRBJ2-7, with D possibly TRBD1 on 6 matching bases. CDR1 is SEHNR and CDR2 is FQNEAQ in the germline V gene (reference sequence). There are 16 residues in the CDR3. The V end was cut by 5 bases, the J end by 0 bases, with 17 bases between. CDR3 region: CASSPPSGQSSYEQYV. Written as DNA, the CDR3 is TGTGCCAGCAGCCCACCATCAGGACAGAGCTCCTACGAGCAGTACGTC.

This chain links TRBV7-9 with TRBJ1-1; TRBD1 is a possible D gene (5 bases). CDR3 length: 17 amino acids. The germline gives CDR1 SEHNR, CDR2 FQNEAQ (reference sequence). Deletions cut 2 bases from V and 0 bases from J, with 16 bases between. In nucleotides, the CDR3 is TGTGCCAGCAGCTTAAGACAGCCCAGAACCATGAACACTGAAGCTTTCTTT. It is translated as CASSLRQPRTMNTEAFF.

V gene TRBV6-1 combines with J gene TRBJ2-1; weak D call: TRBD1 (6 bases). This CDR3 comprises 14 residues. In germline, CDR1 is MNHNS, CDR2 SASEGT. V was clipped by 6 bases and J by 8 bases, with 17 bases between them. The CDR3 DNA follows: TGTGCCAGCAGCGATCAAACAGGGTCCCATGAGCAGTTCTTC. Translated, it gives CASSDQTGSHEQFF.

This chain connects TRBV5-6 to TRBJ2-1; 7 bases are a match to TRBD2. CDR1 SGHDT and CDR2 YYEEEE come from the germline V gene. The trim removed 0 bases at V and 1 base at J, leaving 4 bases unmatched. The CDR3 contains 16 residues. The CDR3 loop reads CASSLEREASYNEQFF. The CDR3, as DNA: TGTGCCAGCAGCTTGGAACGGGAGGCGTCCTACAATGAGCAGTTCTTC.

The genes are TRBV25-1 and TRBJ2-1; 7 bases are a match to TRBD1. This CDR3 contains 14 residues. Germline loops: CDR1 MGHDK, CDR2 SYGVNS. Trimming cost V 7 bases and J 4 bases; bases outside gene matches: 7. CDR3 sequence: CASTKGARYNEQFF. CDR3 in DNA: TGTGCCAGCACGAAGGGGGCAAGGTACAATGAGCAGTTCTTC.